This T cell receptor beta chain appears in the sequencing data of a study of T cell changes during pregnancy in multiple sclerosis. Produced via immunoSEQ multiplex PCR; TCRdb's table is partial and in-frame only. The table lists tens of thousands of clones, around 94% of them singletons, with about 0.8% in the top ten. Germline values: CDR1 LNHDA, CDR2 SQIVND (reference sequence). V lost 4 bases and J lost 1; bases outside the gene matches: 10. This CDR3 has 19 amino acids. The rearrangement uses TRBV19 and TRBJ2-6, with 10 positions matching TRBD1. The receptor's source is a female donor with multiple sclerosis, enrolled in a pregnancy study. Sequencing was performed on peripheral blood, taken in the third trimester of pregnancy. The CDR3 DNA reads TGTGCCAGTAGTAAAAGATCCGGGACAGGGGATTCTGGGGCCAACGTCCTGACTTTC. This gives the protein CASSKRSGTGDSGANVLTF.